The next 9 T cell receptor beta chains were all read from a single sample in a study of T cell repertoires in cytomegalovirus infection. For these TCRs, the target antigens are not known. One entry per CDR3 protein results from TCRdb running MiXCR on the reads. This sample yields around 750,000 distinct CDR3 sequences, of which approximately 32% are seen a single time; about an eighth belongs to the top ten. This material consisted of cultured CD8+ T cells from PBMCs, taken from culture after CMV antigen stimulation. The receptors were gathered from a human donor in good health (CMV status not recorded). Some clones in this sample may be carry-over from other donors' samples.

This clonotype was detected many times. The chain has TRBV27 and TRBJ1-5; D perhaps matches TRBD1 (5 bases). Trimming removed 4 bases at V and 5 bases at J, with 9 bases between. The CDR3 sequence is 13 residues long. In germline, CDR1 is MNHEY, CDR2 SMNVEV (reference sequence). DNA for the CDR3: TGTGCCAGCAGTTCGGGACCTTATCAGCCCCAGCATTTT. Translation: CASSSGPYQPQHF.

This clonotype is a singleton in its sample. The chain recombines TRBV6-5 with TRBJ2-7; TRBD1 matches at 7 bases. The CDR3 sequence is 15 residues long. V lost 0 bases, J lost 4 bases, and 6 bases stayed unmatched. CDR1 and CDR2 (germline): MNHEY, SVGAGI. CDR3: CASSYSGTAIYEQYV. Here the CDR3 DNA reads TGTGCCAGCAGTTACTCGGGGACAGCGATATACGAGCAGTACGTC.

This clonotype was counted a few times. The chain carries TRBV20-1 and TRBJ1-2; D uncertain. Germline V gene lookup returns CDR1 DFQATT and CDR2 SNEGSKA (reference sequence). The CDR3 is made up of 12 amino acids. Trimming cost V 2 bases and J 7 bases, with 11 bases left between them. The CDR3 reads CSARIGPVGYTF. In DNA form, the CDR3 reads TGCAGTGCTAGAATCGGGCCCGTTGGCTACACCTTC.

This clonotype was counted at least ten times. The chain recombines TRBV7-2 with TRBJ2-3; TRBD1 or TRBD2 may be the D gene (5 bases each). V was clipped by 4 bases and J by 2 bases, with 13 bases between them. The V gene's germline CDR1 is SGHTA and CDR2 FQGNSA. The CDR3 has 15 residues. The CDR3 DNA sequence: TGTGCCAGCAGCTCCGTGAGGGGTTTCACAGATACGCAGTATTTT. Its protein is CASSSVRGFTDTQYF.

CDR3 sequence reads: CASSLGWERQLTNTEAFF. In DNA, the CDR3 is TGCGCCAGCAGCTTGGGTTGGGAAAGGCAGTTAACGAACACTGAAGCTTTCTTT. The rearrangement links TRBV5-1 to TRBJ1-1; D unclear. The germline gives CDR1 SGHRS, CDR2 YFSETQ. Trimming shortened V by 0 bases and J by 1 base, and 19 bases separated the two germline ends. The CDR3 contains 18 residues.

This clonotype was recorded a few times. The chain uses TRBV6-2 or TRBV6-3 and TRBJ1-6; maybe TRBD1 (6 bases). Germline V gene lookup returns CDR1 MNHEY and CDR2 SVGEGT. The CDR3 loop spans 17 amino acids. V lost 4 bases and J lost 8, with 21 bases in between. Here the CDR3 reads CASSSSRGIKGDSPLHF. DNA of the CDR3: TGTGCCAGCAGTTCAAGCAGGGGAATTAAAGGAGATTCACCCCTCCACTTT.

V usage is TRBV28 and J usage is TRBJ1-1; TRBD1 aligns across 8 bases. Germline CDR1 is MDHEN and CDR2 is SYDVKM. This CDR3 has 17 residues. V was pared by 3 bases and J by 1 base, with 10 bases of the junction left unmatched. The CDR3 DNA is TGTGCCAGCAGTTTTTTTCGCGGACAGGGCGCGAACACTGAAGCTTTCTTT. It is translated as CASSFFRGQGANTEAFF.

Concerning this clonotype: The junction departs from the called germline gene at one end, perhaps through a read error. CDR3 residues: CAGSGTGRGTYNEQFF. CDR3 nucleotides: TGTGCCGGCAGTGGAACCGGGCGGGGCACCTACAATGAGCAGTTCTTC. The chain combines TRBV6-8 with TRBJ2-1, with a possible D match to TRBD2 (6 bases). From germline, CDR1 is MNHGY and CDR2 SAAAGT. The CDR3 runs 16 residues.

V gene TRBV27 combines with J gene TRBJ1-1, with 9 bases aligning to TRBD1. CDR3 length equals 14 residues. V trimming: 8 bases; J trimming: 6 bases; junction bases outside the gene matches: 10. CDR1 is MNHEY, CDR2 SMNVEV, per germline (reference sequence). Written as DNA, the CDR3 is TGTGCCAGCCATGTGGGGACAGGGTTCTCTGAAGCTTTCTTT. It codes for CASHVGTGFSEAFF.